These 31 T cell receptor beta chains were sequenced from one sample in a study of T cells in Graves' hyperthyroidism and ophthalmopathy. Amplified regions were TCR beta CDR3 sequences from RNA transcripts. HTBI primers were employed in a first-round RT-PCR of the TCR CDR3. TCRdb analysed the multiplex PCR reads with MiXCR anew, one entry per CDR3 protein. The table lists around 180,000 distinct CDR3 sequences, over 15% of them singletons, with roughly 32% in the top ten. Sample: blood. The receptors originated from a woman aged 45-60 years with Graves' hyperthyroidism.

This clonotype has ten or more counts. The chain combines TRBV19 with TRBJ2-1; D is perhaps TRBD2 (5 bases). CDR3 length: 13 amino acids. Germline lookup yields CDR1 LNHDA and CDR2 SQIVND (reference sequence). The V and J ends lost 3 bases and 4 bases respectively, with 7 bases between them. The CDR3: CASSMTGYNEQFF. CDR3 DNA: TGTGCCAGTAGTATGACGGGGTACAATGAGCAGTTCTTC.

This clonotype was observed at least ten times. This rearrangement joins TRBV10-1 to TRBJ2-7; D uncertain. The CDR3 length is 13 residues. V lost 4 bases and J 1 base, leaving 8 bases between the germline ends. Germline V gene data show CDR1 as WNHNN and CDR2 as SYGVQD (reference sequence). For the CDR3, the DNA is TGCGCCAGCAGTGGAGCCTCGTCCTACGAGCAGTACTTC. It translates to CASSGASSYEQYF.

This chain joins TRBV4-2 and TRBJ2-5, with D uncertain. The CDR3 is 14 residues long. Deletions cut 1 base from V and 3 bases from J, with 9 bases between. The germline V gene has CDR1 LGHNA and CDR2 YNFKEQ. CDR3 protein: CASSQGILEETQYF. CDR3 in DNA: TGTGCCAGCAGCCAAGGCATACTCGAAGAGACCCAGTACTTC.

The sample holds many counts of this clonotype. The rearrangement links TRBV20-1 to TRBJ2-5; D possibly corresponds to TRBD2 (5 bases). This CDR3 is built from 12 residues. The V end lost 7 bases, the J end lost 4 bases, and 13 bases lay between the germline ends. Germline values: CDR1 DFQATT, CDR2 SNEGSKA (reference sequence). Here the CDR3 reads CSVAPGRETQYF. The CDR3 bases are TGCAGTGTGGCCCCGGGAAGAGAGACCCAGTACTTC.

This clonotype was seen many times. The chain recombines TRBV12-3 or TRBV12-4 with TRBJ1-2, with D possibly matching TRBD1 (5 bases). V dropped 2 bases and J dropped 4 bases, with 11 bases sitting between them. This CDR3 spans 14 amino acids. This chain's CDR3 is CASSLSGTVYGYTF. The CDR3 nucleotides read TGTGCCAGCAGTTTAAGCGGGACCGTCTATGGCTACACCTTC.

This clonotype was seen many times. The chain links TRBV29-1 to TRBJ1-2; D is possibly TRBD1 (5 bases). The CDR3 extends over 12 amino acids. The V gene lost 4 bases and the J gene lost 4 bases, with 10 bases spanning the gap. Per germline, CDR1 SQVTM and CDR2 ANQGSEA. CDR3 nucleotides: TGCAGCGTTGTATGGGGGTTCTATGGCTACACCTTC. Translation gives CSVVWGFYGYTF.

This clonotype was detected ten times or more. This rearrangement joins TRBV11-2 to TRBJ2-2; the D is unclear. Germline V CDR1 and CDR2: SGHAT, FQNNGV. V was pared by 4 bases and J by 9 bases, with 9 bases between. The CDR3 has 12 amino acids. CDR3 loop: CASSWVDRELFF. The CDR3 region has the DNA TGTGCCAGCAGCTGGGTGGACCGGGAGCTGTTTTTT.

In its sample, this clonotype was seen many times. This chain uses TRBV27 with TRBJ2-5; 8 positions agree with TRBD2. The CDR3 spans 14 residues. The germline V gene encodes CDR1 MNHEY and CDR2 SMNVEV (reference sequence). Trimming at V came to 6 bases and at J to 5 bases, leaving 8 bases not matched to a gene. CDR3 sequence reads: CASRKVAGTETQYF. The CDR3 DNA reads TGTGCCAGCAGAAAGGTAGCGGGGACCGAGACCCAGTACTTC.

This clonotype was seen many times. The J gene is TRBJ1-5, the V gene TRBV15; D uncertain. Between the trimmed V and J ends, which lost 0 bases and 2 bases, there was a span of 11 bases. This CDR3 has 16 residues. Germline V lookup: CDR1 LNHNV, CDR2 YYDKDF (reference sequence). The DNA of the CDR3 is TGTGCCACCAGCAGAGACTGGGTTGCGGGCAATCAGCCCCAGCATTTT. This encodes CATSRDWVAGNQPQHF.

This clonotype was detected only a few times. J is TRBJ1-1 and V is TRBV18; no clear D. The germline V gene encodes CDR1 KGHSH and CDR2 LQKENI. This CDR3 comprises 15 residues. The germline V and J ends were trimmed by 2 bases and 8 bases, with 18 bases remaining between them. The CDR3 here is CASSPEMVGKLEAFF. The CDR3 DNA is TGTGCCAGCTCACCAGAAATGGTGGGCAAATTGGAAGCTTTCTTT.

V and J are TRBV28 and TRBJ2-7, with D perhaps TRBD1 (5 bases). CDR1 is MDHEN, CDR2 SYDVKM, per germline. V was pared by 4 bases and J by 2 bases, with 12 bases between. This CDR3 has 14 residues. CDR3 bases: TGTGCCAGCAGTTCCTTGGGGCGCACCTACGAGCAGTACTTC. The encoded protein is CASSSLGRTYEQYF.

This clonotype was counted a few times. The chain has TRBV18 and TRBJ2-5, with a weak D call TRBD1 (6 bases). CDR1 and CDR2 from the germline V gene are KGHSH and LQKENI. The CDR3 covers 13 residues. V dropped 4 bases and J dropped 5 bases, with 11 bases sitting between them. This CDR3 is CASSHGGAETQYF. The CDR3 DNA reads TGTGCCAGCTCACATGGGGGCGCGGAGACCCAGTACTTC.

The rearrangement joins TRBV29-1 to TRBJ2-7; no clear D gene. This CDR3 is 11 amino acids long. Deletions cut 2 bases from V and 5 bases from J, with 7 bases between. Germline V gives CDR1 SQVTM, CDR2 ANQGSEA. As DNA, the CDR3 is TGCAGCGTTGAAAAGGGCCACGAGCAGTACTTC. Protein product: CSVEKGHEQYF.

This clonotype was recorded many times. The chain joins TRBV5-1 to TRBJ2-1; possible D gene TRBD2, 6 bases. The germline CDR1 and CDR2 sequences are SGHRS and YFSETQ. CDR3 length equals 15 residues. Trimming cost V 0 bases and J 7 bases, with 14 bases left between them. The CDR3 region is CASSLGSGRSNEQFF. The CDR3 DNA follows: TGCGCCAGCAGCTTGGGGTCAGGGAGGTCGAATGAGCAGTTCTTC.

This clonotype was picked up many times. The gene calls are TRBV28 and TRBJ1-1; D is uncertain. The CDR3 is made up of 14 amino acids. Germline CDR1 reads MDHEN; CDR2 reads SYDVKM. Trimming took off 5 bases at V and 1 base at J, with 11 bases between the two ends. The CDR3 coding sequence is TGTGCCAGCAGTCTGGGCAGCCGGAACACTGAAGCTTTCTTT. Residues: CASSLGSRNTEAFF.

This clonotype came up many times. V is TRBV7-2 and J is TRBJ1-2, with 8 bases that match TRBD1. V trimming: 1 base; J trimming: 8 bases; junction bases outside the gene matches: 6. This CDR3 spans 14 amino acids. Per the germline V gene, CDR1 is SGHTA and CDR2 is FQGNSA. This chain's CDR3 is CASSLGTGLGGYTF. The DNA of the CDR3 is TGTGCCAGCAGCTTAGGGACAGGGCTTGGCGGCTACACCTTC.

At least ten counts were recorded for this clonotype. The chain joins TRBV27 to TRBJ2-7, with 9 bases matching TRBD1. Trimming cost V 6 bases and J 3 bases; bases outside gene matches: 6. Germline V gene sequence: CDR1 MNHEY, CDR2 SMNVEV (reference sequence). The CDR3 runs 14 residues. The chain's CDR3 is CASRAGQGFYEQYF. Here the CDR3 DNA reads TGTGCCAGCAGGGCGGGACAGGGCTTCTACGAGCAGTACTTC.

There are many counts of this clonotype. The CDR3 loop reads CASSSDGNQPQHF. The DNA of the CDR3 is TGTGCCAGCAGCTCGGACGGGAATCAGCCCCAGCATTTT. V usage is TRBV11-2 and J usage is TRBJ1-5; D gene ambiguous. The V and J ends lost 4 bases and 4 bases respectively, with 8 bases between them. Germline values: CDR1 SGHAT, CDR2 FQNNGV. This CDR3 spans 13 amino acids.

This clonotype was seen ten or more times. The chain combines TRBV7-3 with TRBJ2-3; 9 nucleotides align to TRBD2. The CDR3 is 15 residues long. In germline, CDR1 is SGHTA, CDR2 FQGTGA. V lost 2 bases, J lost 4 bases, and 4 bases stayed unmatched. The CDR3 loop is CASSLGRGGSDTQYF. CDR3 nucleotide sequence: TGTGCCAGCAGCTTAGGGCGGGGGGGCTCAGATACGCAGTATTTT. Variable domain in full (rest from reference TRBV7-3 and TRBJ2-3): GAGVSQTPSNKVTEKGKYVELRCDPISGHTALYWYRQSLGQGPEFLIYFQGTGAADDSGLPNDRFFAVRPEGSVSTLKIQRTERGDSAVYLCASSLGRGGSDTQYFGPGTRLTVL.

The CDR3 coding sequence is TGCAGTGCTAAGGGGGGGCAGGTTTTAAATCAGCCCCAGCATTTT. It specifies CSAKGGQVLNQPQHF. The rearrangement links TRBV20-1 to TRBJ1-5, with D maybe TRBD1 (6 bases). V dropped 4 bases and J dropped 4 bases, with 17 bases sitting between them. Germline assignment: CDR1 DFQATT and CDR2 SNEGSKA (reference sequence). The CDR3 spans 15 residues.

This clonotype was detected many times. The chain couples TRBV5-1 to TRBJ1-6; 7 bases fit TRBD1. V was clipped by 4 bases and J by 10 bases; unmatched bases: 5. Germline V gene data show CDR1 as SGHRS and CDR2 as YFSETQ. The CDR3 runs to 13 residues. CDR3 residues: CASSRQGGSPLHF. CDR3 sequence (DNA): TGCGCCAGCAGCCGACAGGGAGGATCACCCCTCCACTTT.

This clonotype was counted at least ten times. The CDR3 spells CASRDELAGGAYEQYF. CDR3 bases: TGCGCCAGCCGAGATGAACTAGCGGGGGGCGCCTACGAGCAGTACTTC. This chain uses TRBV5-1 with TRBJ2-7; 12 bases agree with TRBD2. Germline assignment: CDR1 SGHRS and CDR2 YFSETQ. The CDR3 length is 16 residues. With V trimmed by 7 bases and J by 2 bases, 10 bases remained unmatched.

This clonotype was detected only a few times. The rearrangement links TRBV4-1 to TRBJ1-5; D gene uncertain. V lost 3 bases, J lost 4 bases, and 7 bases lay in between. The CDR3 totals 13 residues. Per germline, CDR1 MGHRA and CDR2 YSYEKL. The CDR3 is CASSQGTNQPQHF. For the CDR3, the DNA is TGCGCCAGCAGCCAGGGCACAAATCAGCCCCAGCATTTT.

This clonotype was seen at least ten times. This rearrangement joins TRBV28 to TRBJ1-6; D not resolved. CDR1 is MDHEN, CDR2 SYDVKM, per germline. This CDR3 contains 16 residues. Trimming stripped 4 bases from V and 0 bases from J, with 10 bases between. The CDR3 reads CASSSFTISYNSPLHF. CDR3 DNA: TGTGCCAGCAGTTCCTTTACGATCTCCTATAATTCACCCCTCCACTTT.

This clonotype appeared many times. This chain joins TRBV5-1 and TRBJ2-7; D is ambiguous. Germline-derived CDR1 and CDR2 are SGHRS and YFSETQ. This CDR3 has 13 amino acids. V gave up 7 bases and J gave up 3 bases, with 14 bases separating them. CDR3 sequence (DNA): TGCGCCAGCTCCCCGGGCGGTTACTACGAGCAGTACTTC. Amino acids: CASSPGGYYEQYF.

This CDR3 is CASSQRGGSGANVLTF. DNA for the CDR3: TGTGCCAGCAGCCAGCGGGGGGGATCTGGGGCCAACGTCCTGACTTTC. The chain recombines TRBV7-3 with TRBJ2-6, with TRBD2 identical over 10 bases. The CDR3 sequence is 16 residues long. Unmatched junction bases numbered 2, after V lost 5 bases and J lost 1 base. Germline values: CDR1 SGHTA, CDR2 FQGTGA.

This clonotype occurred many times. The chain has TRBV7-3 and TRBJ2-1; TRBD2 is a possible D gene (7 bases). CDR3 size: 15 residues. The V gene lost 1 base and the J gene lost 4 bases, with 11 bases spanning the gap. Germline CDR1 reads SGHTA; CDR2 reads FQGTGA. Written as DNA, the CDR3 is TGTGCCAGCAGCTTAAAGGGGGGGGAGTACAATGAGCAGTTCTTC. This sequence encodes CASSLKGGEYNEQFF.

This clonotype was seen at least ten times. The genes are TRBV24-1 and TRBJ2-6, with D unclear. The length of the CDR3 is 13 residues. Trimming took off 8 bases at V and 2 bases at J, with 6 bases between the two ends. The germline CDR1 and CDR2 sequences are KGHDR and SFDVKD. The CDR3 region is CATKTPGANVLTF. The CDR3 DNA reads TGTGCCACCAAAACTCCTGGGGCCAACGTCCTGACTTTC.

This sequence joins TRBV28 and TRBJ2-3; 7 bases line up with TRBD2. With V trimmed by 3 bases and J by 7 bases, 4 bases remained unmatched. The germline V gene encodes CDR1 MDHEN and CDR2 SYDVKM. The CDR3 runs to 13 residues. CDR3 amino acids: CASSFRGSNTQYF. Written as DNA, the CDR3 is TGTGCCAGCAGTTTCCGCGGGAGTAATACGCAGTATTTT.

J is TRBJ2-5 and V is TRBV4-1, with unresolved D. This CDR3 is built from 14 residues. V shed 3 bases and J shed 1 base, with 9 bases lying between them. The germline V gene encodes CDR1 MGHRA and CDR2 YSYEKL. CDR3 protein: CASSQPALQETQYF. CDR3 nucleotides: TGCGCCAGCAGCCAGCCCGCCCTCCAAGAGACCCAGTACTTC.

This clonotype has ten or more counts. The genes are TRBV24-1 and TRBJ2-2; D is perhaps TRBD1 (5 bases). Per the germline V gene, CDR1 is KGHDR and CDR2 is SFDVKD. V was clipped by 4 bases and J by 5 bases, with 10 bases between them. The CDR3 spans 14 residues. The CDR3 sequence: CATSESGRTGELFF. In DNA form, the CDR3 reads TGTGCCACCAGTGAGTCAGGGCGAACCGGGGAGCTGTTTTTT.